The 19 T cell receptor beta chains below come from one sample, sequenced in a study of shared clonotypes between healthy human individuals. Clones were read by immunoSEQ multiplex PCR, and TCRdb kept only the in-frame ones, dropping some. The profile shows around 700,000 clones, roughly 70% of them singletons. The sequenced sample was memory CD4+ T cells sorted from blood. The subset was: CD45RA-negative fraction. These receptors were taken from a woman aged 30 to 39 in good health.

The J gene is TRBJ1-1, the V gene TRBV6-6; 7 bases line up with TRBD1. V lost 7 bases to trimming and J lost 0 bases; unmatched junction nucleotides: 8. Germline V gene sequence: CDR1 MNHNY, CDR2 SVGAGI (reference sequence). There are 15 residues in the CDR3. CDR3 loop: CASTNRQGMNTEAFF. CDR3 nucleotide sequence: TGTGCCAGCACGAACCGACAGGGAATGAACACTGAAGCTTTCTTT.

The rearrangement joins TRBV27 to TRBJ2-2, with 10 nucleotides matching TRBD2. J was trimmed by 5 bases and V by 5 bases; bases with no gene match: 5. The CDR3 loop spans 15 amino acids. Germline values: CDR1 MNHEY, CDR2 SMNVEV (reference sequence). The CDR3 DNA reads TGTGCCAGCAGTCTAGCGGGAGAGGTAACCGGGGAGCTGTTTTTT. Its translation: CASSLAGEVTGELFF.

This clone was recorded only once. Distinct nucleotide sequences in the sample also encode this CDR3. This chain connects TRBV6-5 to TRBJ1-2; D might be TRBD1 (6 bases). CDR3 size: 12 residues. Trimming took 9 bases from V and 0 from J, leaving 8 bases between them. Per the germline V gene, CDR1 is MNHEY and CDR2 is SVGAGI. CDR3 amino acids: CASKGANYGYTF. The CDR3 DNA sequence: TGTGCCAGTAAGGGGGCTAACTATGGCTACACCTTC.

This clone appeared a single time. The rearrangement links TRBV28 to TRBJ1-2; no reliable D call. Trimming left V 3 bases short and J 6 bases short, with 14 bases between. Germline assignment: CDR1 MDHEN and CDR2 SYDVKM. The CDR3 is 14 amino acids. The CDR3 loop reads CASSFLVGAHGYTF. The CDR3 DNA sequence: TGTGCCAGCAGTTTTCTGGTGGGAGCTCATGGCTACACCTTC.

The chain carries TRBV4-1 and TRBJ1-4, with a tentative D call TRBD1 (6 bases). CDR3 length equals 15 residues. Trimming took 4 bases from V and 6 from J, leaving 15 bases between them. Looked up from germline, CDR1 is MGHRA and CDR2 is YSYEKL. CDR3 DNA: TGCGCCAGCAGCCTACCCCGGGGGGCTTATGAAAAACTGTTTTTT. Protein sequence: CASSLPRGAYEKLFF.

The chain joins TRBV7-3 to TRBJ2-3; no clear D gene. Germline CDR1 reads SGHTA; CDR2 reads FQGTGA. The CDR3 spans 15 residues. V lost 2 bases and J 2 bases, leaving 11 bases between the germline ends. Here the CDR3 reads CASSLVGGPTDTQYF. Here the CDR3 DNA reads TGTGCCAGCAGCTTAGTCGGTGGTCCCACAGATACGCAGTATTTT. Full variable domain (outside the CDR3, taken from reference TRBV7-3 and TRBJ2-3): GAGVSQTPSNKVTEKGKYVELRCDPISGHTALYWYRQSLGQGPEFLIYFQGTGAADDSGLPNDRFFAVRPEGSVSTLKIQRTERGDSAVYLCASSLVGGPTDTQYFGPGTRLTVL.

For the CDR3, the DNA is TGTGCCAGCTGGGACCGAGAAGAGTCTGGGGCCAACGTCCTGACTTTC. Protein product: CASWDREESGANVLTF. V gene TRBV11-3 combines with J gene TRBJ2-6; either TRBD1 or TRBD2 may fit D (5 bases each). The V end lost 8 bases, the J end lost 1 base, and 15 bases lay between the germline ends. Germline values: CDR1 SGHNT, CDR2 YENEEA. This CDR3 spans 16 amino acids.

CDR3 protein: CASSTSGRESYEQYF. CDR3 nucleotide sequence: TGTGCCAGCAGTACTAGCGGGAGAGAATCCTACGAGCAGTACTTC. This chain joins TRBV6-5 and TRBJ2-7, with 11 bases identical to TRBD2. V was clipped by 5 bases and J by 1 base; unmatched bases: 4. The CDR3 length is 15 residues. Germline V CDR1 and CDR2: MNHEY, SVGAGI.

The V and J genes are TRBV19 and TRBJ2-7, with D possibly being TRBD1 (6 bases). V shed 1 base and J shed 2 bases, with 12 bases lying between them. CDR1 and CDR2 (germline): LNHDA, SQIVND (reference sequence). This CDR3 has 15 amino acids. The CDR3 DNA is TGTGCCAGTAGTATAGGGCAGGGGATCCCCTACGAGCAGTACTTC. Protein: CASSIGQGIPYEQYF.

J is TRBJ1-4 and V is TRBV6-1; tentative D call: TRBD1 (5 bases). This CDR3 has 15 residues. Trimming shortened V by 4 bases and J by 4 bases, and 13 bases separated the two germline ends. CDR1 MNHNS and CDR2 SASEGT come from the germline V gene. CDR3 sequence (DNA): TGTGCCAGCAGTGTCGGATGGGGCGGTAATGAAAAACTGTTTTTT. Protein sequence: CASSVGWGGNEKLFF.

The table lists this clone with a few counts. CDR3 sequence (DNA): TGTGCCAGTAGTCTCAGACAGAGGGACTATGGCTACACCTTC. The encoded protein is CASSLRQRDYGYTF. J is TRBJ1-2 and V is TRBV19, with a weak D call TRBD1 (5 bases). V was shortened by 5 bases and J by 3 bases, with 13 bases between the two germline ends. This CDR3 comprises 14 residues. Germline CDR1 and CDR2: LNHDA and SQIVND (reference sequence).

This clone was observed a few times. The rearrangement joins TRBV13 to TRBJ1-1, with D hard to call. Trimming cost V 5 bases and J 10 bases, with 20 bases left between them. The germline V gene has CDR1 PRHDT and CDR2 FYEKMQ (reference sequence). This CDR3 contains 14 residues. CDR3 region: CASSLSSGQYRAFF. The CDR3 DNA is TGTGCCAGCAGCCTCAGTTCTGGGCAATATCGAGCTTTCTTT.

This chain uses TRBV9 with TRBJ2-7; possibly TRBD2 for D (5 bases). The CDR3 contains 14 residues. V was clipped by 5 bases and J by 0 bases, with 12 bases between them. Per the germline V gene, CDR1 is SGDLS and CDR2 is YYNGEE. CDR3 DNA sequence: TGTGCCAGCAGTCGAGACGGGGACTCCTACGAGCAGTACTTC. Translating gives CASSRDGDSYEQYF.

The rearrangement uses TRBV30 and TRBJ1-2; 7 positions match TRBD1. There are 12 residues in the CDR3. The germline gives CDR1 GTSNPN, CDR2 SVGIG (reference sequence). The junction had 6 bases not matched to a gene; V was cut back by 5 bases and J by 6 bases. This CDR3 reads CAWVGTDNGYTF. The DNA for the CDR3 is TGTGCCTGGGTTGGGACAGACAATGGCTACACCTTC.

The V and J genes are TRBV7-2 and TRBJ2-7; no firm D call. The CDR3 consists of 13 residues. Germline-derived CDR1 and CDR2 are SGHTA and FQGNSA. The V end lost 1 base, the J end lost 3 bases, and 7 bases lay between the germline ends. Written as DNA, the CDR3 is TGTGCCAGCAGCTTAGGACAACTCTACGAGCAGTACTTC. This translates into CASSLGQLYEQYF.

Comment on this clone: One base away lies a much larger clone, so this may be a sequencing read error. This chain uses TRBV7-3 with TRBJ2-1, with a tentative D call TRBD1 (6 bases). Trimming removed 5 bases at V and 4 bases at J, with 9 bases between. The CDR3 has 13 amino acids. Germline CDR1 SGHTA, CDR2 FQGTGA. This chain's CDR3 is CASSLQGYNEQFF. CDR3 DNA: TGTGCCAGCAGCCTCCAGGGGTACAATGAGCAGTTCTTC.

The rearrangement links TRBV2 to TRBJ2-3, with D unresolved. The V and J ends lost 6 bases and 0 bases respectively, with 13 bases between them. The CDR3 totals 15 residues. Germline-derived CDR1 and CDR2 are SNHLY and FYNNEI. CDR3 sequence: CASRTRLASTDTQYF. Here the CDR3 DNA reads TGTGCCAGCAGAACTCGACTGGCTAGCACAGATACGCAGTATTTT.

The chain combines TRBV5-6 with TRBJ2-1; D is undetermined. The length of the CDR3 is 13 residues. Per the germline V gene, CDR1 is SGHDT and CDR2 is YYEEEE. The germline V and J ends were trimmed by 4 bases and 7 bases, with 12 bases remaining between them. This chain's CDR3 is CASSPLDVNEQFF. The CDR3 nucleotides are TGTGCCAGCAGCCCGCTCGATGTTAATGAGCAGTTCTTC.

The chain carries TRBV7-2 and TRBJ2-1; a possible D gene is TRBD2 (6 bases). CDR1 SGHTA and CDR2 FQGNSA come from the germline V gene. The CDR3 spans 15 residues. V lost 5 bases and J 6 bases, leaving 17 bases between the germline ends. In DNA form, the CDR3 reads TGTGCCAGCAGCCAGAGGAGGGGTGCGCGCAATGAGCAGTTCTTC. It encodes CASSQRRGARNEQFF.